This is a list of T cell receptor beta chains from one sample in a study of regulatory T cells in long-lasting Graves disease. TCRdb processed the multiplex PCR reads anew with MiXCR; each CDR3 protein has one entry. The sample records about 470,000 distinct CDR3 sequences, 15% being singletons. This sample also appeared in a second study, on T cells in Graves' hyperthyroidism and ophthalmopathy.

Source: peripheral blood mononuclear cells (PBMCs), taken at new diagnosis, from a patient treated with antithyroid drugs. Receptors were obtained from a woman aged 25 to 39 with Graves disease. Both conserved end residues are part of each CDR3. Each record gives: J gene, V gene, CDR3 protein.

TRBJ2-6,TRBV6-4,CASSDSRSGANVLTF
TRBJ2-3,TRBV19,CASSHGLAADTQYF
-,TRBV7-9,CASSLGDLGRSETQYF
TRBJ2-1,TRBV24-1,CATSETTSGMRAEQFF
TRBJ2-3,TRBV5-1,CASSLGSSAKGTDTQYF
TRBJ1-1,TRBV10-1,CASSGRGMNTEAFF
TRBJ2-1,TRBV5-1,CASSRLTSGGFSSYNEQFF
TRBJ2-1,TRBV6-5,CASSYSNGAGYYNEQFF
TRBJ2-2,TRBV2,CASSESRSGGELFF
TRBJ1-3,TRBV7-3,CASSLRGDTGSGNTIYF
TRBJ1-3,TRBV3-1,CASSQGFKGSGNTIYF
TRBJ2-7,TRBV2,CASSVQRRSSYEQYF
TRBJ1-1,TRBV11-3,CASSRTGQGTFF
TRBJ2-1,TRBV12-3/TRBV12-4,CASRGTSGSYEQFF
TRBJ1-4,TRBV2,CASRKNKIGEKLFF
TRBJ2-4,TRBV6-1,CASNTGGPLAKNIQYF
TRBJ1-1,TRBV27,CASGVPGLSEAFF
TRBJ2-5,TRBV20-1,CSASSLSGRAETQYF
TRBJ2-2,TRBV9,CASRDPLRGSGGELFF
TRBJ2-1,TRBV12-3/TRBV12-4,CASSLGLAGGRSEQFF
TRBJ2-2,TRBV7-3,CASRRGLADTGELFF
TRBJ2-3,TRBV30,CAWTFLEASSNTDTQYF
TRBJ1-1,TRBV12-3/TRBV12-4,CASSRAGMNTEAFF
TRBJ1-1,TRBV13,CASSWVRLTNTEAFF
TRBJ2-1,TRBV28,CASSPTAGSYEQFF
TRBJ2-2,TRBV5-1,CASSLLSGGELFF
TRBJ2-7,TRBV7-9,CASSPQDPYEQYF
TRBJ2-1,TRBV2,CASSEDELALNEQFF
TRBJ1-1,TRBV18,CASSPQDRGRSNTEAFF
TRBJ1-1,TRBV28,CASSPGHLKNTEAFF
TRBJ2-3,TRBV12-3/TRBV12-4,CASSLQGSTDTQYF
TRBJ2-7,TRBV5-1,CASNEGSSYEQYF
TRBJ1-1,TRBV10-3,CATNPGQFYTEAFF
TRBJ2-3,TRBV10-3,CAITPLAGGTDTQYF
TRBJ2-2,TRBV24-1,CATSDFRGGQGETGELFF
TRBJ1-1,TRBV3-1,CASSQERGMNTEAFF
TRBJ2-3,TRBV10-1,CASSETSGSGTDTQYF
TRBJ2-7,TRBV9,CASSVDRGATYEQYF
TRBJ2-1,TRBV7-3,CASSLISNSYNEQFF
TRBJ1-1,TRBV6-1,CASSTYSTEAFF
TRBJ2-6,TRBV24-1,CATSDTPGQGAGANVLTF
TRBJ1-6,TRBV12-3/TRBV12-4,CASSLARAGNSPLHF
TRBJ1-6,TRBV7-8,CASSSLGQGGNSPLHF
TRBJ1-5,TRBV18,CASSPGAQDQPQHF
TRBJ1-5,TRBV6-2/TRBV6-3,CASSYSPQVGNQPQHF
TRBJ2-7,TRBV11-2,CASSDRTSGYEQYF
TRBJ1-2,TRBV20-1,CSATLGEGGYYGYTF
TRBJ2-5,TRBV5-4,CASSPGPEETQYF
TRBJ1-2,TRBV9,CASSRMTDRDHYGYTF
TRBJ1-1,TRBV6-1,CASRPGGAGDTEAFF
TRBJ1-2,TRBV6-5,CASSYTTGNYGYTF
TRBJ2-7,TRBV28,CASSTGDVSYEQYF
TRBJ2-1,TRBV12-3/TRBV12-4,CASAPPGQGINEQFF
TRBJ1-4,TRBV12-3/TRBV12-4,CASTNFGTRNELFF